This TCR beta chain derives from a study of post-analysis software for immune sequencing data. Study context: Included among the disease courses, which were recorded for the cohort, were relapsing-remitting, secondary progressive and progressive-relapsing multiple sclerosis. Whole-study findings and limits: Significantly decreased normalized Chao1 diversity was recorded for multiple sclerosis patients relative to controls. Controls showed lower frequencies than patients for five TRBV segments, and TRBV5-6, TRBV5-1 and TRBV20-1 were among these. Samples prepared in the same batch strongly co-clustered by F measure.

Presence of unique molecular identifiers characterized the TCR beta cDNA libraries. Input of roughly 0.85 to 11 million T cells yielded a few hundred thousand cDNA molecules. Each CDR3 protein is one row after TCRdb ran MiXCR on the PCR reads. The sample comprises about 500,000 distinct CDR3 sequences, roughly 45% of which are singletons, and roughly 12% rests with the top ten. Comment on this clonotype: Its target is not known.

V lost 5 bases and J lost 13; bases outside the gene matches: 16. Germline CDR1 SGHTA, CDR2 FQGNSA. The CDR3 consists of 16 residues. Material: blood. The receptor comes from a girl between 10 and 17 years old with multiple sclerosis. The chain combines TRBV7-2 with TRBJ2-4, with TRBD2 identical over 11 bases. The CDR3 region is CASSPAGLAGVGEQYF. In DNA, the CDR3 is TGTGCCAGCAGCCCCGCCGGACTAGCGGGTGTCGGAGAGCAGTACTTC. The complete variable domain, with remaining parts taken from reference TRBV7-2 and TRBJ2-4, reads GAGVSQSPSNKVTEKGKDVELRCDPISGHTALYWYRQSLGQGLEFLIYFQGNSAPDKSGLPSDRFSAERTGGSVSTLTIQRTQQEDSAVYLCASSPAGLAGVGEQYFGAGTRLSVL.